The 5 T cell receptor delta chains in this list originate from one sample, sequenced in a study of gamma-delta T cells after stem cell transplantation. TCRdb fed the RT-PCR reads into CATT to redo clone calling. This sample has roughly 2,000 delta-chain clones, with roughly 3% found just once. The sequencing input was gamma-delta T cells. Source of these receptors: a human donor. It is not recorded whose cells these are; they may come from a transplant donor.

By share of the sample, this clone is medium-sized. The V and J genes are TRDV1 and TRDJ1; TRDD3 might be the D (6 bases). This CDR3 contains 20 residues. Trimming stripped 4 bases from V and 8 bases from J, with 35 bases between. From germline, CDR1 is TSWWSYY and CDR2 QGS. The DNA for the CDR3 is TGTGCTCTTGGGGTGACTGGAGGGTTTCCGAGAAGGGGGACTCGGGAGAAACTCATCTTT. Its protein is CALGVTGGFPRRGTREKLIF.

This clone was found once. The CDR3 DNA reads TGTGCCTGTGGTCCTATTTCGCCCGTCAAACGTACTGGGGGATACGGGGGGCTAACCGATAAACTCATCTTT. Amino acid sequence: CACGPISPVKRTGGYGGLTDKLIF. The rearrangement joins TRDV2 to TRDJ1, with 13 bases that match TRDD3. This CDR3 has 24 amino acids. The ends lost 5 bases at V and 2 bases at J; junction bases unmatched: 31. Per the germline V gene, CDR1 is GEAIGNYY and CDR2 is EKD.

This clone is classed as medium-sized. In the same sample, other DNA sequences code for this CDR3. The chain has TRDV2 and TRDJ1, with 8 bases aligning to TRDD3. V shed 1 base, J shed 0 bases, and the junction held 0 bases outside the gene matches. CDR1 is GEAIGNYY, CDR2 EKD, per germline. CDR3 size: 14 residues. CDR3 nucleotides: TGTGCCTGTGACACTGGGGGATACACCGATAAACTCATCTTT. It encodes CACDTGGYTDKLIF.

This clone appeared a few times. This DNA translates differently at residue 11 from the TCRdb protein, which is that of a much larger clone; a read error is likely, and the protein shown is the DNA's own translation. The CDR3 DNA reads as TGTGCCTGTGACACCGCTGGGGGAACTCCAACACAACTCTTCTTT. Protein: CACDTAGGTPTQLFF. The V call is TRDV2, the J call TRDJ2; 8 bases are shared with TRDD3. The CDR3 has 15 residues. The V gene's germline CDR1 is GEAIGNYY and CDR2 EKD. V lost 0 bases to trimming and J lost 9 bases; unmatched junction nucleotides: 8.

In this sample, this clone is medium-sized. This chain connects TRDV2 to TRDJ1, with 8 bases identical to TRDD3. J lost 5 bases, V lost 0 bases, and 13 bases had no gene match. CDR1 GEAIGNYY and CDR2 EKD come from the germline V gene. The CDR3 totals 17 residues. The chain's CDR3 is CACDTVAGGPQPDKLIF. The DNA for the CDR3 is TGTGCCTGTGACACCGTAGCTGGGGGACCCCAACCTGATAAACTCATCTTT.